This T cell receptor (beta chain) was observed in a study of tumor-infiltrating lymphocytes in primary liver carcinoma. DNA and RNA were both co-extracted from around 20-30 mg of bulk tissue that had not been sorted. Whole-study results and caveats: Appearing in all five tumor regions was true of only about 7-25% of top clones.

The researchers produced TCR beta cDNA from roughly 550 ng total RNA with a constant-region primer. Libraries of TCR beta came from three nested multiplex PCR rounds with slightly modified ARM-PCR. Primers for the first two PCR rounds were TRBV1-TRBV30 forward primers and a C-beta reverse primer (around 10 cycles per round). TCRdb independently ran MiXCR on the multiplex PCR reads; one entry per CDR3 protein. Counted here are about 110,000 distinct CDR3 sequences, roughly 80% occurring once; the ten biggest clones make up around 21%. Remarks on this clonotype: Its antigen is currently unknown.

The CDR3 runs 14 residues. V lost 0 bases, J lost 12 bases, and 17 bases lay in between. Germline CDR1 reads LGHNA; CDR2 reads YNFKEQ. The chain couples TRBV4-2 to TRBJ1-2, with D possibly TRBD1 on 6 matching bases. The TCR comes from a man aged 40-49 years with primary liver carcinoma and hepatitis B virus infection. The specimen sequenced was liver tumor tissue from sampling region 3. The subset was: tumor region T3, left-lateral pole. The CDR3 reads CASSQEWTEDGNTF. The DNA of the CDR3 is TGTGCCAGCAGCCAAGAATGGACAGAAGATGGTAACACCTTC.